This T cell receptor beta chain was recorded in a study of HIV-infected children after antiretroviral therapy interruption. Across the whole study: Continuous-treatment children had median age around 8 years, interruption approximately 8.8 years. Interruption-arm samples span weeks 0, 12, interruption end (24 or 48), and about 3 years post-study. Study observations and caveats: By the end of treatment interruption, naive CD4+ clonality (Gini) increased.

RNA-based 3' RACE libraries used unique molecular identifiers. TCRdb re-derived calls from the 3' RACE reads in MiXCR, one entry per CDR3 protein. The table lists about 89,000 distinct CDR3 sequences, 6.9% of them singletons. Treatment meaning: PENTA 11 planned treatment interruption arm or continuous ART arm. Only samples with at least 5 million viable PBMCs qualified. The V end was cut by 0 bases, the J end by 7 bases, with 13 bases between. Germline V gives CDR1 SQVTM, CDR2 ANQGSEA. The CDR3 contains 13 residues. This clonotype was seen many times. Its matching antigen is unknown. The receptor was derived from a pool of human donors with HIV. Specimen: CD45RA+ CD4+ T cells from PBMCs, pooled from several time points, collected from a donor given antiretroviral therapy, either interrupted or continuous. Subset noted: naive CD4+ CD45RA+ CD45RO- T cells. The J gene is TRBJ2-7, the V gene TRBV29-1, with D unclear. CDR3 amino acids: CSVEDPQTGEQYF. The DNA of the CDR3 is TGCAGCGTTGAAGATCCGCAGACTGGGGAGCAGTACTTC.